The 17 T cell receptor beta chains reported below all come from one sample, sequenced in a study of shared T cell receptors in the human thymus. Profiling relied on immunoSEQ multiplex PCR, and the TCRdb table lists in-frame clones only, not all of them. The table has about 660,000 clones, more than 75% seen once. A further study also used this sample, focusing on human thymus T cells.

Sequencing was performed on thymocytes. Receptors originate from a boy less than two years old with a congenital heart defect.

The V and J genes are TRBV5-4 and TRBJ1-1; a weak D match, TRBD1 (5 bases). Germline loops: CDR1 SGHNT, CDR2 YYREEE (reference sequence). The CDR3 is made up of 12 amino acids. Trimming shortened V by 0 bases and J by 7 bases, and 7 bases separated the two germline ends. CDR3 sequence reads: CASSLGQGEAFF. CDR3 in DNA: TGTGCCAGCAGCTTGGGGCAGGGTGAAGCTTTCTTT.

V gene TRBV7-6 combines with J gene TRBJ2-7; 7 bases fit TRBD2. The ends lost 5 bases at V and 0 bases at J; junction bases unmatched: 1. The germline V gene encodes CDR1 SGHVS and CDR2 FNYEAQ. This CDR3 is built from 13 residues. The CDR3 spells CASSQRGSYEQYF. CDR3 in DNA: TGTGCCAGCAGCCAGCGGGGCTCCTACGAGCAGTACTTC.

The chain employs TRBV10-2 and TRBJ2-7; 7 bases align to TRBD1. The CDR3 has 15 residues. Germline CDR1 and CDR2: WSHSY and SAAADI. The ends lost 2 bases at V and 2 bases at J; junction bases unmatched: 6. CDR3 DNA sequence: TGCGCCAGCAGTGAGACAGGGGATCGCACCTACGAGCAGTACTTC. It translates to CASSETGDRTYEQYF.

The CDR3 coding sequence is TGCGCCAGCAGCCAATTAACGAGCGGGAGCAGGGAGACCCAGTACTTC. It translates to CASSQLTSGSRETQYF. The rearrangement joins TRBV4-1 to TRBJ2-5, with TRBD2 identical over 8 bases. Germline V gene data show CDR1 as MGHRA and CDR2 as YSYEKL. The CDR3 loop spans 16 amino acids. The V segment lost 2 bases and the J segment 5 bases; nucleotides outside the gene matches: 10.

V is TRBV12-5 and J is TRBJ2-3; 12 bases fit TRBD2. The germline CDR1 and CDR2 sequences are LGHNT and FRNRAP. V lost 6 bases, J lost 0 bases, and 4 bases stayed unmatched. The CDR3 is made up of 16 amino acids. The CDR3 protein is CASGQGLAGSTDTQYF. The CDR3 bases are TGTGCTAGTGGACAAGGACTAGCGGGGAGCACAGATACGCAGTATTTT. Full variable domain (rest looked up from reference TRBV12-5 and TRBJ2-3): DARVTQTPRHKVTEMGQEVTMRCQPILGHNTVFWYRQTMMQGLELLAYFRNRAPLDDSGMPKDRFSAEMPDATLATLKIQPSEPRDSAVYFCASGQGLAGSTDTQYFGPGTRLTVL.

The chain combines TRBV4-2 with TRBJ2-1; a possible D gene is TRBD2 (6 bases). The germline gives CDR1 LGHNA, CDR2 YNFKEQ. The CDR3 is 16 amino acids. With 0 bases removed from V and 3 bases from J, the gap between germline ends came to 12 bases. The CDR3 loop reads CASSQDRAGSYNEQFF. CDR3 nucleotides: TGTGCCAGCAGCCAAGATCGGGCGGGAAGCTACAATGAGCAGTTCTTC.

This clone has only one observation. In DNA form, the CDR3 reads TGTGCCAGCAGCGCGGGACAGGGGATTTGGCAGCCCCAGCATTTT. Encoded protein: CASSAGQGIWQPQHF. This sequence joins TRBV5-8 and TRBJ1-5, with 10 positions matching TRBD1. V shed 4 bases and J 7 bases; nucleotides not matched to a gene: 8. Germline lookup yields CDR1 SGHTS and CDR2 YDEGEE. The CDR3 sequence is 15 residues long.

The genes are TRBV7-9 and TRBJ1-1, with D tentatively TRBD1 (6 bases). V was pared by 5 bases and J by 0 bases, with 10 bases between. Germline CDR1 SEHNR, CDR2 FQNEAQ (reference sequence). The CDR3 covers 14 residues. The CDR3 reads CASSPDSLNTEAFF. The CDR3 DNA reads as TGTGCCAGCAGCCCGGACAGTCTGAACACTGAAGCTTTCTTT.

V gene TRBV4-1 combines with J gene TRBJ2-2; TRBD1 aligns across 9 bases. CDR1 MGHRA and CDR2 YSYEKL come from the germline V gene. Trimming took 3 bases from V and 7 from J; bases not matched to a gene: 9. The CDR3 is 16 amino acids. The CDR3 loop is CASSHAGTGYGGELFF. The CDR3 DNA reads TGCGCCAGCAGCCATGCCGGGACAGGGTACGGCGGGGAGCTGTTTTTT.

J is TRBJ2-7 and V is TRBV7-9, with a possible D match to TRBD1 (6 bases). CDR3 length: 14 amino acids. Looked up from germline, CDR1 is SEHNR and CDR2 is FQNEAQ (reference sequence). Trimming removed 2 bases from V and 3 bases from J, with 11 bases in between. CDR3 sequence: CASSLSWDIYEQYF. The CDR3 bases are TGTGCCAGCAGCTTAAGCTGGGACATCTACGAGCAGTACTTC.

The V call is TRBV5-1, the J call TRBJ2-1; no firm D call. Germline loops: CDR1 SGHRS, CDR2 YFSETQ. The CDR3 spans 16 residues. The ends were cut back, 7 bases at V and 7 bases at J, with 24 bases in the middle. The CDR3 region has the DNA TGCGCCAGCGTACCCCAAGAGCGAGAAACTAAAAATGAGCAGTTCTTC. It specifies CASVPQERETKNEQFF.

This clone occurred once. The genes are TRBV19 and TRBJ2-3; weak D call: TRBD2 (6 bases). Germline values: CDR1 LNHDA, CDR2 SQIVND (reference sequence). This CDR3 has 16 residues. The germline V and J ends were trimmed by 6 bases and 0 bases, with 16 bases remaining between them. The CDR3 region has the DNA TGTGCCAGTAGCCCCAGCGGGTTGACTAGCACAGATACGCAGTATTTT. It is translated as CASSPSGLTSTDTQYF.

The chain uses TRBV4-3 and TRBJ2-2, with D perhaps matching TRBD2 (5 bases). Trimming left V 0 bases short and J 1 base short, with 12 bases between. The CDR3 totals 17 residues. Germline assignment: CDR1 LGHNA and CDR2 YSLEER. The CDR3 DNA reads as TGCGCCAGCAGCCAAGACGGGGTGGGAGTGAACACCGGGGAGCTGTTTTTT. Translation gives CASSQDGVGVNTGELFF.

J is TRBJ2-1 and V is TRBV4-3; TRBD2 matches at 15 bases. Germline V gene sequence: CDR1 LGHNA, CDR2 YSLEER. The trim removed 0 bases at V and 4 bases at J, leaving 10 bases unmatched. The CDR3 runs 20 residues. The CDR3 nucleotides read TGCGCCAGCAGCCAAGAAGGGGGGCGGACTAGCGGGAGGGCGTACAATGAGCAGTTCTTC. Amino acid sequence: CASSQEGGRTSGRAYNEQFF.

The chain is built from TRBV6-5 and TRBJ2-1; tentative D call: TRBD2 (6 bases). The CDR3 is made up of 14 amino acids. Germline V gene sequence: CDR1 MNHEY, CDR2 SVGAGI. Trimming left V 6 bases short and J 4 bases short, with 13 bases between. This CDR3 is CASRTGTLYNEQFF. The CDR3, as DNA: TGTGCCAGCAGAACCGGGACTTTATACAATGAGCAGTTCTTC.

The chain is built from TRBV30 and TRBJ1-5; D perhaps matches TRBD1 (6 bases). The CDR3 sequence is 16 residues long. Trimming left V 0 bases short and J 3 bases short, with 15 bases between. Germline lookup yields CDR1 GTSNPN and CDR2 SVGIG (reference sequence). CDR3 in amino acids: CAWSVPLGDNNQPQHF. CDR3 in DNA: TGTGCCTGGAGTGTACCTTTGGGGGACAACAATCAGCCCCAGCATTTT.

The rearrangement uses TRBV11-3 and TRBJ2-2; tentatively, D is TRBD2 (5 bases). The length of the CDR3 is 13 residues. With 5 bases removed from V and 13 bases from J, the gap between germline ends came to 17 bases. Looked up from germline, CDR1 is SGHNT and CDR2 is YENEEA. CDR3 region: CASSQTPSRGLFF. The CDR3 nucleotides read TGTGCCAGCAGCCAAACGCCGTCCCGGGGGCTGTTTTTT. The whole variable domain, filled in from reference TRBV11-3 and TRBJ2-2, reads EAGVVQSPRYKIIEKKQPVAFWCNPISGHNTLYWYLQNLGQGPELLIRYENEEAVDDSQLPKDRFSAERLKGVDSTLKIQPAELGDSAVYLCASSQTPSRGLFFGEGSRLTVL.